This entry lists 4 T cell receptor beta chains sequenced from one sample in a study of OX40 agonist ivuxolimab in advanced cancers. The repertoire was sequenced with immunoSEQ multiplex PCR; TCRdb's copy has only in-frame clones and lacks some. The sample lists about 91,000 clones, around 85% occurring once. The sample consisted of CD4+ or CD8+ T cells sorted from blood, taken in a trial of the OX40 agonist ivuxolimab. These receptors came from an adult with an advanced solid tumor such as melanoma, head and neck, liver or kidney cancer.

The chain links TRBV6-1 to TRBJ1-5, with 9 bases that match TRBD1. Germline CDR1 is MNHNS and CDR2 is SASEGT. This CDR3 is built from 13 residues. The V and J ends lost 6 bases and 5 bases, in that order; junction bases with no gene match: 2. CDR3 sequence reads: CASRWTGDQPQHF. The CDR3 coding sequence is TGTGCCAGCAGGTGGACAGGGGATCAGCCCCAGCATTTT.

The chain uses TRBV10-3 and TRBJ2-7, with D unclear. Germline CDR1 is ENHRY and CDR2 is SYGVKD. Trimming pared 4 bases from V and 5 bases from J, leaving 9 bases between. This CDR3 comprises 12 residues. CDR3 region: CAISGSGHEQYF. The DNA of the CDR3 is TGTGCCATCAGTGGATCAGGTCACGAGCAGTACTTC.

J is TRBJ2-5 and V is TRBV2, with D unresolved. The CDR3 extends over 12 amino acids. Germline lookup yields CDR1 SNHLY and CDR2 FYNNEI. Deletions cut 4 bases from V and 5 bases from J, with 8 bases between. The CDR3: CASSAGYETQYF. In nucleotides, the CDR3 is TGTGCCAGCAGTGCCGGGTACGAGACCCAGTACTTC.

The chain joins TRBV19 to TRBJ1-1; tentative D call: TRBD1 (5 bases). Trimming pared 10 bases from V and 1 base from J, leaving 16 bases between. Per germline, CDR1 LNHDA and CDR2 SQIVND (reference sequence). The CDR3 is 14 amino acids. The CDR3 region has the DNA TGTGCCACCGCAGGAGGGGCGGGGAACACTGAAGCTTTCTTT. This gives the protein CATAGGAGNTEAFF.